The 5 T cell receptor beta chains presented below share a single source sample, sequenced in a study of vaccination effects on CD4 cells after COVID-19. Profiling relied on immunoSEQ multiplex PCR, and the TCRdb table lists in-frame clones only, not all of them. The sample shows 42,000 or so clones, roughly four fifths of them seen only once. Expansion with viral peptide pools was applied to antigen-specific CD4+ T cells by the ViraFEST assay prior to sequencing. Between days 9 and 11 of culture, CD4+ T cells were separated out. PCR confirmed that the person was infected with SARS-CoV-2 between March and December 2020. No antigen has been assigned to these receptors. This specimen consisted of CD4+ T cells from PBMCs cultured with a peptide pool, obtained before COVID-19 vaccination. These receptors all stem from a human donor who had a prior SARS-CoV-2 infection.

V and J are TRBV30 and TRBJ1-6, with D perhaps TRBD1 (6 bases). Germline values: CDR1 GTSNPN, CDR2 SVGIG (reference sequence). Trimming cost V 3 bases and J 8 bases, with 32 bases left between them. This CDR3 comprises 20 residues. The CDR3 coding sequence is TGTGCCTGGAGAGCTAAGACTCCCCGCGGTACAGGGAATCTGTATTCACCCCTCCACTTT. Amino acids: CAWRAKTPRGTGNLYSPLHF.

The rearrangement links TRBV10-1 to TRBJ1-1, with a possible D match to TRBD1 (5 bases). V gave up 10 bases and J gave up 6 bases, with 27 bases separating them. Germline V gene sequence: CDR1 WNHNN, CDR2 SYGVQD (reference sequence). The CDR3 has 16 amino acids. CDR3 DNA sequence: TGCGCCACCCAAGGGGCTTCGACCCACCCGGTTGCTGAAGCTTTCTTT. Translating it yields CATQGASTHPVAEAFF.

The J gene is TRBJ1-1, the V gene TRBV18; D unclear. Trimming stripped 1 base from V and 5 bases from J, with 11 bases between. The CDR3 runs 14 residues. Germline loops: CDR1 KGHSH, CDR2 LQKENI. This chain's CDR3 is CASSPLTADTEAFF. The CDR3 DNA follows: TGTGCCAGCTCACCACTGACCGCGGATACTGAAGCTTTCTTT.

This sequence joins TRBV24-1 and TRBJ1-5; the match to TRBD1 covers 10 bases. Losses at the gene ends were 3 bases for V and 5 bases for J; bases not matched to a gene: 0. The CDR3 sequence is 14 residues long. Germline V gives CDR1 KGHDR, CDR2 SFDVKD. In nucleotides, the CDR3 is TGTGCCACCAGTGATGGACAGGGGGATCAGCCCCAGCATTTT. Amino acid sequence: CATSDGQGDQPQHF.

J is TRBJ2-7 and V is TRBV2, with D possibly being TRBD1 or TRBD2 (5 bases each). The CDR3 contains 11 residues. V was cut by 7 bases and J by 7 bases, with 11 bases left in between. CDR1 is SNHLY, CDR2 FYNNEI, per germline. The CDR3 sequence: CASKSGGEQYF. The CDR3, as DNA: TGTGCCAGCAAATCTGGGGGTGAGCAGTACTTC.